The clone carrying this T cell receptor (beta chain) turned up a few times. The authors ran a second PCR of roughly 6 to 12 cycles using a sample-barcoded 5' primer and a J-beta primer mix. From the 5' RACE reads, TCRdb called clonotypes with MiXCR, one entry per CDR3 protein. Of 1.8 million or so distinct CDR3 sequences listed, about two fifths are singletons. The sample comes from a study of blood T cells in healthy people across ages. The CDR3 loop spans 15 amino acids. Germline V gene sequence: CDR1 MNHEY, CDR2 SVGEGT. V lost 6 bases, J lost 3 bases, and 14 bases lay in between. Sequenced: blood. The TCR originated in a human donor in good health. The V and J genes are TRBV6-2 or TRBV6-3 and TRBJ2-2; D is perhaps TRBD1 (5 bases). CDR3 bases: TGTGCCAGCAGCCCTTACGACAGATACACCGGGGAGCTGTTTTTT. Its protein product is CASSPYDRYTGELFF.